The clone carrying this TCR beta chain was observed many times. Its target is not known. This record comes from a study of response to subunit inactivated influenza vaccine. TCRdb reprocessed the RT-PCR reads via MiXCR and lists one record per CDR3 protein. The table has hundreds of thousands of distinct CDR3 sequences, around 13% seen once. Points from the study as a whole: The authors offered the suggestion that each seasonal influenza vaccination recruits few new T cells.

This CDR3 contains 13 residues. V dropped 4 bases and J dropped 4 bases, with 10 bases sitting between them. This TCR derives from a man between 50 and 59 years old who received an inactivated influenza vaccine. This sequence joins TRBV12-3 or TRBV12-4 and TRBJ1-2; D possibly corresponds to TRBD1 (6 bases). Sequenced material: PBMCs from blood, taken about 40 days after vaccination. The CDR3 DNA reads as TGTGCCAGCAGTTACCCAGGGGTCTATGGCTACACCTTC. Protein: CASSYPGVYGYTF.